The sequence of this T cell receptor beta chain was determined in a study of cytomegalovirus exposure and HLA in healthy donors. Overall study results and limits: Cytomegalovirus association was listed for about 150 TCR beta chains. Some segments of the V type, notably TRBV6-2 and TRBV6-3, were excluded as indistinguishable.

This PCR relied on a set of 60 Vbeta primers and 13 Jbeta primers. TCRdb keeps only in-frame clones here, not all; method: immunoSEQ multiplex PCR. Altogether 130,000 to 150,000 clones are present, 80% being singletons, with the ten largest covering under 5%. This CDR3 is 16 amino acids long. Germline V lookup: CDR1 SGHDT, CDR2 YYEEEE. V lost 6 bases, J lost 6 bases, and 15 bases stayed unmatched. In the case of this clone: Antigen specificity is unknown.

The clonotype originates from a middle-aged man in good health and CMV-seronegative. The V and J genes are TRBV5-6 and TRBJ2-3; TRBD2 matches at 8 bases. The sample comprised PBMCs. CDR3 region: CASNNEGTSFWDTQYF. The DNA of the CDR3 is TGTGCCAGCAACAATGAGGGGACTAGTTTTTGGGATACGCAGTATTTT.